The 17 T cell receptor beta chains below all came from one sample that was sequenced in a study of shared clonotypes between healthy human individuals. Clones were read by immunoSEQ multiplex PCR, and TCRdb kept only the in-frame ones, dropping some. The sample yields under 600,000 clones, roughly 95% seen once. Material: naive CD4+ T cells sorted from blood. Noted subset: CD45RA+ positively selected. The receptor source for this set is a woman in her thirties in good health.

The rearrangement joins TRBV5-6 to TRBJ2-5; D might be TRBD1 or TRBD2, each matching 5 bases. The CDR3 spans 14 residues. Looked up from germline, CDR1 is SGHDT and CDR2 is YYEEEE. Trimming cost V 4 bases and J 5 bases, with 15 bases left between them. The CDR3 sequence: CASSPERGGETQYF. CDR3 coding DNA: TGTGCCAGCAGCCCCGAACGGGGCGGCGAGACCCAGTACTTC.

The chain has TRBV4-1 and TRBJ2-4; 11 bases line up with TRBD2. The V gene's germline CDR1 is MGHRA and CDR2 YSYEKL. The V gene end was trimmed by 2 bases and the J gene end by 10 bases; junction bases not matched to a gene: 7. This CDR3 comprises 15 residues. In nucleotides, the CDR3 is TGCGCCAGCAGCCAACGCTATGGGACTAGCGGTATTCAGTACTTC. Protein: CASSQRYGTSGIQYF.

Remarks on this clone: This sample also contains other DNA sequences that code for the same CDR3. The CDR3 here is CASSLEQGSYEQYF. In nucleotides, the CDR3 is TGCGCCAGCAGCTTGGAGCAGGGGTCCTACGAGCAGTACTTC. The chain has TRBV5-1 and TRBJ2-7, with D possibly TRBD1 on 6 matching bases. Germline assignment: CDR1 SGHRS and CDR2 YFSETQ. The CDR3 runs to 14 residues. V was pared by 0 bases and J by 1 base, with 8 bases between.

This clone occurred once. This sequence joins TRBV6-5 and TRBJ2-3; D might be TRBD1 (6 bases). The germline V gene has CDR1 MNHEY and CDR2 SVGAGI. The CDR3 totals 14 residues. Trimming took off 7 bases at V and 2 bases at J, with 13 bases between the two ends. CDR3 in amino acids: CASKPGHFTDTQYF. The CDR3 region has the DNA TGTGCCAGCAAACCGGGACACTTCACAGATACGCAGTATTTT.

This chain uses TRBV18 with TRBJ2-7, with 9 bases fitting TRBD2. Trimming at V came to 5 bases and at J to 2 bases, leaving 4 bases not matched to a gene. Per germline, CDR1 KGHSH and CDR2 LQKENI. CDR3 length equals 14 residues. The CDR3 is CASSSSGTAYEQYF. The CDR3 nucleotides read TGTGCCAGCTCATCTAGCGGGACTGCCTACGAGCAGTACTTC. Variable domain in full (rest from reference TRBV18 and TRBJ2-7): NAGVMQNPRHLVRRRGQEARLRCSPMKGHSHVYWYRQLPEEGLKFMVYLQKENIIDESGMPKERFSAEFPKEGPSILRIQQVVRGDSAAYFCASSSSGTAYEQYFGPGTRLTVT.

With regard to this clone: Other DNA sequences in the sample encode the same CDR3. V gene TRBV11-2 combines with J gene TRBJ2-1, with no clear D. Trimming stripped 3 bases from V and 3 bases from J, with 6 bases between. Germline assignment: CDR1 SGHAT and CDR2 FQNNGV. The CDR3 is made up of 13 amino acids. The CDR3 loop is CASSLALYNEQFF. CDR3 nucleotide sequence: TGTGCCAGCAGCTTGGCCCTCTACAATGAGCAGTTCTTC.

A single count supports this clone. In the same sample, other DNA sequences code for this CDR3. CDR3 loop: CASSLDRNTEAFF. The CDR3 DNA sequence: TGCGCCAGCAGCCTGGACAGGAACACTGAAGCTTTCTTT. The V and J genes are TRBV5-1 and TRBJ1-1; D may be TRBD1 (6 bases). This CDR3 comprises 13 residues. The V end lost 4 bases, the J end lost 1 base, and 8 bases lay between the germline ends. Per the germline V gene, CDR1 is SGHRS and CDR2 is YFSETQ.

The rearrangement links TRBV6-7 to TRBJ2-7, with 11 positions matching TRBD1. TRBV6-7 is an open reading frame whose function is uncertain. CDR3 length equals 17 residues. After removal of 4 bases from V and 4 bases from J, the junction contained 12 bases not matched to a gene. CDR3 bases: TGTGCCAGCAGTTTCCAACCAAGGACAGGGGGCACATACGAGCAGTACTTC. This gives the protein CASSFQPRTGGTYEQYF.

The DNA for the CDR3 is TGTGCCAGCAGCGTTACAGATCTGCCGAACTACGAGCAGTACTTC. It yields the protein CASSVTDLPNYEQYF. V usage is TRBV7-9 and J usage is TRBJ2-7; unclear D gene. CDR1 and CDR2 (germline): SEHNR, FQNEAQ (reference sequence). V lost 5 bases and J 3 bases, leaving 17 bases between the germline ends. The CDR3 length is 15 residues.

V gene TRBV10-3 combines with J gene TRBJ2-7; D could derive from TRBD1 or TRBD2 (5 bases each). CDR1 is ENHRY, CDR2 SYGVKD, per germline. This CDR3 has 15 residues. V was clipped by 2 bases and J by 2 bases, with 13 bases between them. The CDR3 bases are TGTGCCATCAGTGAGGGTGGGACCCAGACCTACGAGCAGTACTTC. It encodes CAISEGGTQTYEQYF.

The chain is built from TRBV5-4 and TRBJ2-3; 15 bases map to TRBD2. The CDR3 contains 16 residues. The germline gives CDR1 SGHNT, CDR2 YYREEE (reference sequence). The V and J ends lost 3 bases and 6 bases, in that order; junction bases with no gene match: 5. Here the CDR3 DNA reads TGTGCCAGCAGCTCTGGACTAGCGGGAGGGTTTGATACGCAGTATTTT. This sequence encodes CASSSGLAGGFDTQYF.

The chain combines TRBV2 with TRBJ2-3; 7 nucleotides agree with TRBD1. The V gene end was trimmed by 8 bases and the J gene end by 3 bases; junction bases not matched to a gene: 5. The CDR3 length is 13 residues. From germline, CDR1 is SNHLY and CDR2 FYNNEI. The CDR3 reads CASPGQTTDTQYF. The DNA of the CDR3 is TGTGCCAGCCCGGGACAGACGACAGATACGCAGTATTTT.

As DNA, the CDR3 is TGTGCCAGCAGTTGGCAGCTGCGCGGGAGGGGTCCCTACGAGCAGTACTTC. It specifies CASSWQLRGRGPYEQYF. This sequence joins TRBV27 and TRBJ2-7; the match to TRBD2 covers 9 bases. Germline assignment: CDR1 MNHEY and CDR2 SMNVEV (reference sequence). Trimming at V came to 4 bases and at J to 2 bases, leaving 12 bases not matched to a gene. The length of the CDR3 is 17 residues.

The chain has TRBV18 and TRBJ1-5; D possibly corresponds to TRBD1 (6 bases). V was pared by 2 bases and J by 7 bases, with 15 bases between. The CDR3 extends over 15 amino acids. The germline CDR1 and CDR2 sequences are KGHSH and LQKENI. CDR3 region: CASSPTGAQEQPQHF. In DNA, the CDR3 is TGTGCCAGCTCACCAACGGGGGCGCAGGAACAGCCCCAGCATTTT.

This chain uses TRBV2 with TRBJ1-3; 7 bases line up with TRBD1. This CDR3 contains 15 residues. Germline CDR1 is SNHLY and CDR2 is FYNNEI. Germline trimming cut 7 bases from V and 0 bases from J; bases unmatched to any gene: 6. CDR3 coding DNA: TGTGCCAGCACGCGGACAGGATTCTCTGGAAACACCATATATTTT. This encodes CASTRTGFSGNTIYF.

The chain employs TRBV10-3 and TRBJ1-3; possible D gene TRBD1, 6 bases. Trimming removed 3 bases at V and 0 bases at J, with 12 bases between. The CDR3 is 16 amino acids. From germline, CDR1 is ENHRY and CDR2 SYGVKD. This CDR3 reads CAISEGGRISGNTIYF. The CDR3 bases are TGTGCCATCAGTGAAGGGGGGAGAATCTCTGGAAACACCATATATTTT.

As regards this clone: Other DNA sequences in this sample translate to the same CDR3. The gene calls are TRBV7-9 and TRBJ1-1, with 11 bases lining up with TRBD1. CDR1 and CDR2 (germline): SEHNR, FQNEAQ (reference sequence). This CDR3 comprises 14 residues. The J segment lost 4 bases and the V segment lost 3 bases, leaving 1 base of the junction unmatched. The CDR3 nucleotides are TGTGCCAGCAGCTTTGGGACAGGGGGCACTGAAGCTTTCTTT. Translation: CASSFGTGGTEAFF.